The following is a TCR beta chain sequence with its context. Its antigen is unknown. This entry is derived from a study of OX40 agonist ivuxolimab in advanced cancers. Study-level information: Under the entry rules, prior anti-PD-1, anti-PD-L1 or anti-CTLA-4 therapy was allowed, and about 40% had some. Whole-study results and caveats: At 0.1 to 3.0 mg/kg, clonal expansion of CD4+ and CD8+ blood T cells had occurred by week 6. CD8+ T cells showed, on average, more clonal expansion than CD4+ cells.

CDR1 MDHEN and CDR2 SYDVKM come from the germline V gene. This CDR3 comprises 15 residues. V lost 5 bases and J lost 4, with 17 bases in between. The data were produced by immunoSEQ multiplex PCR, yet TCRdb's version contains in-frame clones alone and is incomplete. The table includes fewer than 35,000 clones, approximately 89% detected once. This receptor was obtained from an adult with an advanced solid tumor such as melanoma, head and neck, liver or kidney cancer. The V and J genes are TRBV28 and TRBJ1-2, with D tentatively TRBD1 (5 bases). Sample: CD4+ or CD8+ T cells sorted from blood, taken in a trial of the OX40 agonist ivuxolimab. CDR3 amino acids: CASSPGLSGGYGYTF. CDR3 sequence (DNA): TGTGCCAGCAGTCCGGGACTATCCGGCGGCTATGGCTACACCTTC.